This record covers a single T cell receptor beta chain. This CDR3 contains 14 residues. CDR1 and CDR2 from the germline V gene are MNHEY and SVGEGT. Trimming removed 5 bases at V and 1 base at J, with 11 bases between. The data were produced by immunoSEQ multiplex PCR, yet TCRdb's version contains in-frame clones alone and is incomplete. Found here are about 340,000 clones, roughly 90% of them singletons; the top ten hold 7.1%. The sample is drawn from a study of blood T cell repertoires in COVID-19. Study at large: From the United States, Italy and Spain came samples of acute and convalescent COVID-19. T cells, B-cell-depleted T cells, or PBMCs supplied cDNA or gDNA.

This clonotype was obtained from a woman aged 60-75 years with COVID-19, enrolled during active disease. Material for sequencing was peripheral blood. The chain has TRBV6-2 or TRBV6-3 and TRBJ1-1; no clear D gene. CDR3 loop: CASSGLGTNTEAFF. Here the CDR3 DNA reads TGTGCCAGCAGTGGACTGGGCACGAACACTGAAGCTTTCTTT.